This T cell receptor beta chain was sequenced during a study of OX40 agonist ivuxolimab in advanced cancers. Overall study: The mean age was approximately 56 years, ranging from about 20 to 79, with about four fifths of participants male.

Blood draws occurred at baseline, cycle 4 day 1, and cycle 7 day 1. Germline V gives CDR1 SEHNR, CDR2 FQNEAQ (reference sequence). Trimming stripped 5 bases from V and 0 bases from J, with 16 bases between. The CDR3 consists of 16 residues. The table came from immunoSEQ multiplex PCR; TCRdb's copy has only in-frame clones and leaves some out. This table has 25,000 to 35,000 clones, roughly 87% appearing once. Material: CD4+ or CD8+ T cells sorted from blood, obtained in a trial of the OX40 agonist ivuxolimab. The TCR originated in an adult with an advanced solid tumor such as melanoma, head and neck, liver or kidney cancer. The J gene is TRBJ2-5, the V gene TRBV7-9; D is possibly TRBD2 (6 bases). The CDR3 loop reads CASSGRDSTNQETQYF. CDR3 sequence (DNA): TGTGCCAGCAGCGGGCGGGACTCGACTAACCAAGAGACCCAGTACTTC. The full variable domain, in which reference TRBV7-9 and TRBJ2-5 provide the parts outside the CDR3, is DTGVSQNPRHKITKRGQNVTFRCDPISEHNRLYWYRQTLGQGPEFLTYFQNEAQLEKSRLLSDRFSAERPKGSFSTLEIQRTEQGDSAMYLCASSGRDSTNQETQYFGPGTRLLVL.